A selection of T cell receptor beta chains follows, all from one sample in a study of blood T cell repertoires in COVID-19. Data came from immunoSEQ multiplex PCR; TCRdb stores just in-frame clones and leaves some out. This sample yields roughly 99,000 clones, of which 81% are seen a single time; around 10% belongs to the top ten. Material: peripheral blood. The receptor source for this set is a woman older than 75 with acute or convalescent COVID-19. The conserved cysteine and the conserved F or W are not part of the CDR3 here. Fields, in order: J gene, D gene, V gene, CDR3 protein. The D gene is left open where the match is weak.

j_call: TRBJ1-2; d_call: NA; v_call: TRBV4-2; cdr3_aa: ASSPTEASANYGYT
j_call: TRBJ2-3; d_call: TRBD2; v_call: TRBV30; cdr3_aa: ACRLAGGIDTQY
j_call: TRBJ1-2; d_call: TRBD1; v_call: TRBV19; cdr3_aa: ASSPETGTFYGYT
j_call: TRBJ2-7; d_call: NA; v_call: TRBV7-9; cdr3_aa: ASSPRGEQY
j_call: TRBJ2-3; d_call: TRBD2; v_call: TRBV3-1/TRBV3-2; cdr3_aa: ASSLSGGALDTQY
j_call: TRBJ2-3; d_call: NA; v_call: TRBV6-2/TRBV6-3; cdr3_aa: ASRPHPGLTTDTQY
j_call: TRBJ2-1; d_call: NA; v_call: TRBV24-1; cdr3_aa: AISGVGIYNEQF
j_call: TRBJ2-3; d_call: NA; v_call: TRBV5-1; cdr3_aa: ASSLTSVSDTQY
j_call: TRBJ2-6; d_call: NA; v_call: TRBV3-1/TRBV3-2; cdr3_aa: ASSLGIAGANVLT
j_call: TRBJ2-3; d_call: TRBD2; v_call: TRBV29-1; cdr3_aa: SVGGGLAGGNTDTQY
j_call: TRBJ1-2; d_call: NA; v_call: TRBV6-5; cdr3_aa: ASSYQPRAGGYT
j_call: TRBJ2-1; d_call: TRBD1; v_call: TRBV28; cdr3_aa: ASRPSSDRVFHNEQF
j_call: TRBJ2-5; d_call: NA; v_call: TRBV28; cdr3_aa: ASTSGGQETQY